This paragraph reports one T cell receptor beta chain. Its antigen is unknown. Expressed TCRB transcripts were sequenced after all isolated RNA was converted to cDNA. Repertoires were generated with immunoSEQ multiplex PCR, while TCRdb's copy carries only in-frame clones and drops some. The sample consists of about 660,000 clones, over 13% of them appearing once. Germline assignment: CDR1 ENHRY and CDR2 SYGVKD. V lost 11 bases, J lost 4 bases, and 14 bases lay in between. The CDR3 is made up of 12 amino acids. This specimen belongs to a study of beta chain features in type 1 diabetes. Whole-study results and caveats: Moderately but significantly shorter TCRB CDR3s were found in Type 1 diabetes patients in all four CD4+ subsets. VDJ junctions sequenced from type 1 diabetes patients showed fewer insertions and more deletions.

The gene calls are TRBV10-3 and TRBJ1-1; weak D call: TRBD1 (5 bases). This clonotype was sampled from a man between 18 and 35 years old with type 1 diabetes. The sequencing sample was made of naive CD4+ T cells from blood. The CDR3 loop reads CAASREGTEAFF. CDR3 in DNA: TGTGCCGCTTCCAGGGAGGGCACTGAAGCTTTCTTT.